The 15 T cell receptor beta chains listed next were all sequenced from one sample in a study of response to subunit inactivated influenza vaccine. TCRdb itself ran the RT-PCR reads through MiXCR, one entry per CDR3 protein. The sample lists 650,000 or so distinct CDR3 sequences, roughly 15% seen once, with around 7.6% in the top ten. The sample was PBMCs from blood, taken approximately 15 days before vaccination. The source is a man aged 50 to 60 who received an inactivated influenza vaccine.

This chain connects TRBV9 to TRBJ2-3; D gene ambiguous. CDR3 length: 16 residues. Germline CDR1 is SGDLS and CDR2 is YYNGEE. V was clipped by 3 bases and J by 0 bases, with 14 bases between them. The CDR3 DNA sequence: TGTGCCAGCAGCGAGGCCCGGCGCGAAAGCACAGATACGCAGTATTTT. It specifies CASSEARRESTDTQYF.

The chain joins TRBV29-1 to TRBJ2-5, with D tentatively TRBD2 (7 bases). Trimming took off 7 bases at V and 0 bases at J, with 12 bases between the two ends. CDR1 and CDR2 from the germline V gene are SQVTM and ANQGSEA. This CDR3 has 13 residues. CDR3 residues: CSGGGRDQETQYF. DNA of the CDR3: TGCAGCGGGGGGGGCAGGGACCAAGAGACCCAGTACTTC.

The rearrangement links TRBV27 to TRBJ2-7; 8 bases align to TRBD1. The V gene end was trimmed by 3 bases and the J gene end by 3 bases; junction bases not matched to a gene: 4. CDR1 MNHEY and CDR2 SMNVEV come from the germline V gene (reference sequence). The CDR3 totals 14 residues. For the CDR3, the DNA is TGTGCCAGCAGTTTTACCGGACAGGGCTACGAGCAGTACTTC. Translation: CASSFTGQGYEQYF.

This clonotype was observed a handful of times. The V call is TRBV5-6, the J call TRBJ2-1; 8 nucleotides line up with TRBD2. Germline values: CDR1 SGHDT, CDR2 YYEEEE. Trimming cost V 5 bases and J 2 bases; bases outside gene matches: 3. This CDR3 spans 14 amino acids. The CDR3 spells CASSTGLAYNEQFF. CDR3 DNA sequence: TGTGCCAGCAGTACGGGACTAGCCTACAATGAGCAGTTCTTC. Drawing the rest from reference TRBV5-6 and TRBJ2-1, the complete variable domain is DAGVTQSPTHLIKTRGQQVTLRCSPKSGHDTVSWYQQALGQGPQFIFQYYEEEERQRGNFPDRFSGHQFPNYSSELNVNALLLGDSALYLCASSTGLAYNEQFFGPGTRLTVL.

The V call is TRBV10-3, the J call TRBJ2-2; D remains unclear. Trimming stripped 9 bases from V and 0 bases from J, with 11 bases between. CDR3 length: 14 amino acids. Germline lookup yields CDR1 ENHRY and CDR2 SYGVKD. The CDR3 protein is CAMSWVSNTGELFF. The CDR3 nucleotides are TGTGCCATGTCGTGGGTCTCGAACACCGGGGAGCTGTTTTTT.

This clonotype was seen repeatedly, ten times or more. The V and J genes are TRBV6-2 or TRBV6-3 and TRBJ2-7; 8 bases are a match to TRBD1. Germline V gives CDR1 MNHEY, CDR2 SVGEGT. CDR3 length: 14 amino acids. V trimming: 6 bases; J trimming: 3 bases; junction bases outside the gene matches: 7. CDR3 in DNA: TGTGCCAGCAGGACAGGGGTTGGTCTCTACGAGCAGTACTTC. Protein product: CASRTGVGLYEQYF.

There are many counts of this clonotype. The chain uses TRBV12-3 or TRBV12-4 and TRBJ2-3; tentatively, D is TRBD1 or TRBD2 (5 bases each). The germline V and J ends were trimmed by 3 bases and 5 bases, with 9 bases remaining between them. The CDR3 sequence is 13 residues long. The CDR3 reads CASSLGVKDTQYF. The CDR3, as DNA: TGTGCCAGCAGTTTGGGGGTAAAAGATACGCAGTATTTT.

The gene calls are TRBV7-2 and TRBJ2-4; tentatively, D is TRBD2 (6 bases). The CDR3 has 15 amino acids. Trimming removed 0 bases at V and 7 bases at J, with 13 bases between. CDR1 is SGHTA, CDR2 FQGNSA, per germline. The CDR3: CASSLAAGLRNIQYF. The CDR3 DNA follows: TGTGCCAGCAGCTTAGCCGCGGGGCTACGGAACATTCAGTACTTC.

This chain connects TRBV5-1 to TRBJ2-5, with 8 nucleotides matching TRBD1. V lost 0 bases to trimming and J lost 5 bases; unmatched junction nucleotides: 3. This CDR3 contains 14 residues. The germline gives CDR1 SGHRS, CDR2 YFSETQ. The CDR3 sequence: CASSLDRGKETQYF. In DNA, the CDR3 is TGCGCCAGCAGCTTGGACAGGGGGAAGGAGACCCAGTACTTC.

A word on this clonotype: The final CDR3 position lacks the conserved phenylalanine or tryptophan, pointing to a likely read error. Because the CDR3's place on the DNA is in doubt, the DNA is left out and the CDR3 is given as listed by TCRdb. The chain is built from TRBV12-3 or TRBV12-4 and TRBJ1-1; the DNA was not compared with TRBD1, the D call given in the table. With termini counted, the CDR3 has 11 amino acids. The CDR3: CASSLDRGSRM.

This clonotype appeared a few times. The rearrangement links TRBV20-1 to TRBJ1-2; D is perhaps TRBD1 (6 bases). Trimming removed 1 base at V and 9 bases at J, with 21 bases between. The germline V gene has CDR1 DFQATT and CDR2 SNEGSKA (reference sequence). This CDR3 contains 15 residues. The CDR3 here is CSARATQGTTGSYTF. The CDR3 DNA sequence: TGCAGTGCTAGAGCGACACAGGGAACGACTGGTAGCTACACCTTC.

This chain uses TRBV15 with TRBJ2-3; D remains ambiguous. V lost 8 bases and J lost 2, with 17 bases in between. The germline V gene encodes CDR1 LNHNV and CDR2 YYDKDF (reference sequence). The CDR3 consists of 15 residues. CDR3 DNA sequence: TGTGCCACCGGCCCAGACTCAAGTCCCACAGATACGCAGTATTTT. It translates to CATGPDSSPTDTQYF.

This clonotype has only a few counts. V gene TRBV6-2 or TRBV6-3 combines with J gene TRBJ2-2, with D perhaps matching TRBD1 (5 bases). The CDR3 loop spans 18 amino acids. Germline V gives CDR1 MNHEY, CDR2 SVGEGT. Trimming removed 0 bases at V and 4 bases at J, with 18 bases between. Here the CDR3 reads CASSYSTRIIRGTGELFF. DNA for the CDR3: TGTGCCAGCAGTTACTCGACCAGAATAATAAGGGGCACCGGGGAGCTGTTTTTT.

The gene calls are TRBV5-1 and TRBJ2-7, with TRBD2 matching over 7 bases. Germline CDR1 is SGHRS and CDR2 is YFSETQ. V lost 0 bases and J lost 5; bases outside the gene matches: 11. This CDR3 contains 16 residues. The CDR3 region has the DNA TGCGCCAGCAGCTTGGGGTCGGCGGGGAGGGTCGACGAGCAGTACTTC. This translates into CASSLGSAGRVDEQYF.

This clonotype occurred many times. The CDR3 bases are TGTGCCAGCAGTTTTGGACAGCTGGGAAACACCATATATTTT. Its protein is CASSFGQLGNTIYF. This chain connects TRBV28 to TRBJ1-3; a weak D match, TRBD1 (6 bases). Germline V CDR1 and CDR2: MDHEN, SYDVKM. Trimming cost V 3 bases and J 4 bases, with 10 bases left between them. The CDR3 spans 14 residues.